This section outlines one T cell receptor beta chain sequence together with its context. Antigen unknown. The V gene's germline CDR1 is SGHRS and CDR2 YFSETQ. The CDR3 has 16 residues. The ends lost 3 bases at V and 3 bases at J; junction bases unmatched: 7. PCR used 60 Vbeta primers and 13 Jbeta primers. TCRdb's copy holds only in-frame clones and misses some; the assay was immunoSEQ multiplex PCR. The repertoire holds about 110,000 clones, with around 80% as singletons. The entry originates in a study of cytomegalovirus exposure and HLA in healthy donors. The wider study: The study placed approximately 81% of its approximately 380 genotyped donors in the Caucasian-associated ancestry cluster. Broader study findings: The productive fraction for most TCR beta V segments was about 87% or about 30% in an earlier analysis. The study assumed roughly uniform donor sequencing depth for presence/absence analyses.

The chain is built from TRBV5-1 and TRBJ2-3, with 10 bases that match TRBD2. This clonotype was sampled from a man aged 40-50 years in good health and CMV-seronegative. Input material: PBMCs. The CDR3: CASSSKAGGPTDTQYF. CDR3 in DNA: TGCGCCAGCAGCTCTAAAGCGGGGGGGCCGACAGATACGCAGTATTTT.